This TCR beta chain was observed in a study of monozygotic twins with inflammatory bowel disease. TCRalpha and TCRbeta cDNA went through two nested PCRs of approximately 17 and 9 cycles. TCRdb re-called the 5' RACE reads and shows each CDR3 protein once, DNA omitted. The table lists fewer than 200,000 distinct CDR3 sequences. The CDR3 is made up of 16 amino acids. CDR1 SGHNT and CDR2 YYREEE come from the germline V gene (reference sequence). Specimen: blood. This sequence was found in a human donor with ulcerative colitis or Crohn's disease, or a healthy co-twin of an affected twin (not recorded which). This sequence joins TRBV5-4 and TRBJ2-2; TCRdb outputs TRBD1, but without DNA this stays unchecked. CDR3 in amino acids: CASSLQGRLNTGELFF.